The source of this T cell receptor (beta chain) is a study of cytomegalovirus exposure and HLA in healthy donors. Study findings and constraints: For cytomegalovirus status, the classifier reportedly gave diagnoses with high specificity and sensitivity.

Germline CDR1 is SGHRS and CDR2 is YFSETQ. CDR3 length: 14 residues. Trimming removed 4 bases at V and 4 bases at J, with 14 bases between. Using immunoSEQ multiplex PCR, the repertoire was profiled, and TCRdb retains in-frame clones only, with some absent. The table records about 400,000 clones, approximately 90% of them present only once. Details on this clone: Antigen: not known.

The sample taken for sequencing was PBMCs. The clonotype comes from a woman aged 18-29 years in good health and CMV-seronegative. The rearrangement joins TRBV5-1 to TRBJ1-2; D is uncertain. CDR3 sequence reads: CASSPAEGSYGYTF. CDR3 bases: TGCGCCAGCAGCCCAGCGGAGGGAAGCTATGGCTACACCTTC.